This TCR beta chain was captured in a study of blood T cell repertoires in COVID-19. About the study: COVID-19 samples from acute and convalescent phases originated in the United States, Italy and Spain. The cDNA or gDNA used as material had been derived from T cells, B-cell-depleted T cells, or PBMCs.

Original data processing: Reference gene primer amplification in the assay estimated nucleated cell counts. Assay used: immunoSEQ multiplex PCR; TCRdb lists only in-frame clones, some missing. V, J and clone size derive from that table, while D and trimming were established from the DNA sequence. The repertoire has hundreds of thousands of clones, around 87% of them found once; the top ten carry 1.3%. The CDR3 consists of 14 residues. V was clipped by 5 bases and J by 6 bases, with 16 bases between them. The germline V gene encodes CDR1 SEHNR and CDR2 FQNEAQ (reference sequence). J is TRBJ1-1 and V is TRBV7-9, with D maybe TRBD1 (6 bases). What was sequenced was peripheral blood. The receptor comes from a man between 65 and 85 years old with acute or convalescent COVID-19. CDR3 coding DNA: TGTGCCAGCAGCCAGACGGGTGGGACACCTGAAGCTTTCTTT. Residues: CASSQTGGTPEAFF.